The 32 T cell receptor beta chains reported below all come from one sample, sequenced in a study of cytomegalovirus exposure and HLA in healthy donors (dated by TCRdb to about 2017). Library construction relied on the immunoSEQ multiplex PCR assay. For the multiplex PCR, a mixture combining 60 forward primers for TCR Vbeta segments and 13 reverse primers for TCR Jbeta segments was used. This is the immuneACCESS table as TCRdb keeps it, with only in-frame sequences that have V and J called. A part of the clones is gone; compared with another copy, unresolved V genes explain less than half, and the rest is unexplained. The sample table records tens of thousands of clones; approximately 63% of these occur just once. Roughly 6% of the sample goes to the ten largest clones. Input material: PBMCs. These receptors came from a woman aged 25 to 39 in good health and CMV-seronegative.

On this clone itself: Other DNA sequences of this sample code for an identical CDR3. The rearrangement joins TRBV11-2 to TRBJ2-7, with D possibly matching TRBD1 (6 bases). Looked up from germline, CDR1 is SGHAT and CDR2 is FQNNGV. V lost 7 bases to trimming and J lost 4 bases, with 14 bases between them. The CDR3 length is 13 residues. The DNA for the CDR3 is TGTGCCAGCACCGACCCAGGGGAATACGAGCAGTACTTC. Protein sequence: CASTDPGEYEQYF.

This chain links TRBV4-3 with TRBJ1-2, with TRBD1 identical over 9 bases. There are 16 residues in the CDR3. After removal of 1 base from V and 4 bases from J, the junction contained 7 bases not matched to a gene. Germline V gene lookup returns CDR1 LGHNA and CDR2 YSLEER. CDR3 in DNA: TGCGCCAGCAGCCAAGCTCTTGGACAGGGGAGCTATGGCTACACCTTC. Amino acids: CASSQALGQGSYGYTF.

This clone was picked up a small number of times. The genes are TRBV7-9 and TRBJ1-1, with 7 nucleotides matching TRBD1. This CDR3 has 14 residues. Germline V gene lookup returns CDR1 SEHNR and CDR2 FQNEAQ (reference sequence). V lost 1 base to trimming and J lost 6 bases; unmatched junction nucleotides: 5. CDR3 sequence reads: CASSLEQGTAEAFF. Here the CDR3 DNA reads TGTGCCAGCAGCTTAGAACAGGGGACGGCTGAAGCTTTCTTT.

In its sample, this clone was seen a few times. The chain links TRBV2 to TRBJ1-1; tentative D call: TRBD1 (6 bases). The V end lost 8 bases, the J end lost 1 base, and 11 bases lay between the germline ends. The germline CDR1 and CDR2 sequences are SNHLY and FYNNEI. The CDR3 is 13 amino acids. CDR3 in DNA: TGTGCCAGCGCGCCAGGGGAGAACACTGAAGCTTTCTTT. As protein: CASAPGENTEAFF.

The chain employs TRBV28 and TRBJ1-1; D possibly corresponds to TRBD1 (6 bases). The CDR3 has 12 residues. Trimming pared 7 bases from V and 6 bases from J, leaving 12 bases between. Per the germline V gene, CDR1 is MDHEN and CDR2 is SYDVKM. This CDR3 reads CASTLGGAEAFF. The CDR3 nucleotides read TGTGCCAGCACCTTAGGGGGGGCTGAAGCTTTCTTT.

The rearrangement joins TRBV30 to TRBJ2-5, with no clear D. Matching the DNA end better, TRBJ2-7 makes the J call doubtful. The CDR3 contains 11 residues. Germline CDR1 GTSNPN, CDR2 SVGIG (reference sequence). In DNA form, the CDR3 reads TGTGCCTGGAGCCTGTCCTACGAGCAGTACTTC. Translated: CAWSLSYEQYF.

The gene calls are TRBV30 and TRBJ2-7, with TRBD1 identical over 9 bases. This CDR3 has 13 residues. In germline, CDR1 is GTSNPN, CDR2 SVGIG (reference sequence). J was trimmed by 5 bases and V by 5 bases; bases with no gene match: 7. CDR3 sequence: CAWASGQGNEQYF. CDR3 bases: TGTGCCTGGGCCTCGGGACAGGGTAACGAGCAGTACTTC.

The rearrangement links TRBV5-6 to TRBJ2-4; no clear D gene. V was trimmed by 4 bases and J by 0 bases, leaving 14 bases between them. This CDR3 is 16 amino acids long. In germline, CDR1 is SGHDT, CDR2 YYEEEE. CDR3: CASSQRLILAKNIQYF. In nucleotides, the CDR3 is TGTGCCAGCAGCCAAAGACTGATCCTAGCCAAAAACATTCAGTACTTC.

This clone appeared a few times. This chain connects TRBV5-4 to TRBJ2-7; 13 nucleotides align to TRBD2. The CDR3 is 18 residues long. Germline V gives CDR1 SGHNT, CDR2 YYREEE (reference sequence). The trim removed 3 bases at V and 3 bases at J, leaving 12 bases unmatched. CDR3 loop: CASSSSGTSGTRFYEQYF. The CDR3 bases are TGTGCCAGCAGCTCCTCCGGGACTAGCGGGACTCGGTTCTACGAGCAGTACTTC.

In this sample, this clone turned up a few times. The chain uses TRBV9 and TRBJ1-1, with 8 bases fitting TRBD1. CDR1 and CDR2 (germline): SGDLS, YYNGEE. The V gene end was trimmed by 2 bases and the J gene end by 6 bases; junction bases not matched to a gene: 12. The CDR3 extends over 16 amino acids. In DNA form, the CDR3 reads TGTGCCAGCAGCGTCGGACAGGGACGGGGGTTCGCTGAAGCTTTCTTT. It translates to CASSVGQGRGFAEAFF.

V gene TRBV5-6 combines with J gene TRBJ2-5; 7 bases agree with TRBD2. The last part of the DNA fits TRBJ2-7 better; the J call may be wrong. The CDR3 totals 16 residues. From germline, CDR1 is SGHDT and CDR2 YYEEEE. CDR3 in amino acids: CASSQPSGIFSYEQYF. DNA of the CDR3: TGTGCCAGCAGCCAGCCTAGCGGAATCTTTTCCTACGAGCAGTACTTC.

To note about this clone: At one end, the junction sequence differs from germline, possibly due to a read error. This chain links TRBV10-1 with TRBJ1-1; D gene uncertain. The CDR3 covers 13 residues. The germline V gene has CDR1 WNHNN and CDR2 SYGVQD (reference sequence). Here the CDR3 DNA reads TGTCCCTTGACCCCCGACAAGAACACTGAAGCTTTCTTT. Its protein is CPLTPDKNTEAFF.

V gene TRBV7-9 combines with J gene TRBJ1-4; possibly TRBD1 for D (6 bases). Trimming pared 4 bases from V and 8 bases from J, leaving 11 bases between. CDR3 length: 13 amino acids. Germline V CDR1 and CDR2: SEHNR, FQNEAQ (reference sequence). The CDR3 nucleotides are TGTGCCAGCAGCTCTGCAGGGGAGGAAAAACTGTTTTTT. Its protein is CASSSAGEEKLFF.

The J gene is TRBJ2-5, the V gene TRBV7-2; 7 bases line up with TRBD1. CDR1 is SGHTA, CDR2 FQGNSA, per germline. Trimming at V came to 1 base and at J to 4 bases, leaving 6 bases not matched to a gene. The CDR3 spans 15 residues. CDR3 protein: CASSLGGQSGETQYF. The DNA for the CDR3 is TGTGCCAGCAGCTTAGGGGGACAGTCCGGAGAGACCCAGTACTTC. Looking up the rest from reference TRBV7-2 and TRBJ2-5 gives the full variable domain: GAGVSQSPSNKVTEKGKDVELRCDPISGHTALYWYRQSLGQGLEFLIYFQGNSAPDKSGLPSDRFSAERTGGSVSTLTIQRTQQEDSAVYLCASSLGGQSGETQYFGPGTRLLVL.

This chain uses TRBV6-5 with TRBJ2-3; perhaps TRBD2 as D (5 bases). The V and J ends lost 2 bases and 5 bases respectively, with 5 bases between them. Germline assignment: CDR1 MNHEY and CDR2 SVGAGI. The CDR3 length is 12 residues. The CDR3 here is CASSYGLDTQYF. In DNA form, the CDR3 reads TGTGCCAGCAGTTACGGACTAGATACGCAGTATTTT.

The chain recombines TRBV7-8 with TRBJ1-4; D is unclear. The V end lost 3 bases, the J end lost 0 bases, and 5 bases lay between the germline ends. The CDR3 covers 14 residues. Germline assignment: CDR1 SGHVS and CDR2 FQNEAQ. Here the CDR3 DNA reads TGTGCCAGCAGCTTGAGAACAACTAATGAAAAACTGTTTTTT. Translated: CASSLRTTNEKLFF. The entire variable domain, with the rest obtained from reference TRBV7-8 and TRBJ1-4, is as follows: GAGVSQSPRYKVAKRGQDVALRCDPISGHVSLFWYQQALGQGPEFLTYFQNEAQLDKSGLPSDRFFAERPEGSVSTLKIQRTQQEDSAVYLCASSLRTTNEKLFFGSGTQLSVL.

This clone has only a few counts. This chain uses TRBV6-1 with TRBJ2-7, with D possibly TRBD1 on 5 matching bases. The germline V gene encodes CDR1 MNHNS and CDR2 SASEGT. This CDR3 comprises 10 residues. V was shortened by 0 bases and J by 13 bases, with 7 bases between the two germline ends. The CDR3 region has the DNA TGTGCCAGCAGTGAAGCAGGGGCCTACTTC. This translates into CASSEAGAYF.

This clone is a singleton in its sample. The chain links TRBV19 to TRBJ2-7, with 10 positions matching TRBD2. J lost 3 bases, V lost 5 bases, and 13 bases had no gene match. Per the germline V gene, CDR1 is LNHDA and CDR2 is SQIVND (reference sequence). This CDR3 is 17 amino acids long. The CDR3: CASSWRLAGGSYYEQYF. The CDR3 bases are TGTGCCAGTAGTTGGAGGTTAGCGGGAGGATCCTACTACGAGCAGTACTTC.

In its sample, this clone was seen a few times. The CDR3 DNA reads TGTGCCAGTAGTAAACGGACAGGCTCTGGGGCCAACGTCCTGACTTTC. It encodes CASSKRTGSGANVLTF. The chain couples TRBV19 to TRBJ2-6; TRBD1 matches at 7 bases. Germline loops: CDR1 LNHDA, CDR2 SQIVND (reference sequence). Trimming took 4 bases from V and 0 from J; bases not matched to a gene: 3. This CDR3 region has 16 residues. Full variable domain (outside the CDR3, taken from reference TRBV19 and TRBJ2-6): DGGITQSPKYLFRKEGQNVTLSCEQNLNHDAMYWYRQDPGQGLRLIYYSQIVNDFQKGDIAEGYSVSREKKESFPLTVTSAQKNPTAFYLCASSKRTGSGANVLTFGAGSRLTVL.

This clone was recorded once. The rearrangement links TRBV19 to TRBJ1-1; maybe TRBD1 (5 bases). CDR1 LNHDA and CDR2 SQIVND come from the germline V gene (reference sequence). Trimming took 7 bases from V and 4 from J, leaving 10 bases between them. The CDR3 is made up of 12 amino acids. CDR3 nucleotide sequence: TGTGCCAGTAATACAGGCATCACTGAAGCTTTCTTT. Its protein is CASNTGITEAFF.

This sequence joins TRBV19 and TRBJ2-1, with D possibly TRBD2 on 6 matching bases. Per germline, CDR1 LNHDA and CDR2 SQIVND (reference sequence). Trimming took 4 bases from V and 3 from J, leaving 19 bases between them. This CDR3 has 17 residues. CDR3 in DNA: TGTGCCAGTAGTAAAGGGTCGGGAGAGGATTACTACAATGAGCAGTTCTTC. Translation: CASSKGSGEDYYNEQFF.

This clone was observed a handful of times. This rearrangement joins TRBV19 to TRBJ1-2, with 7 bases that match TRBD1. J was trimmed by 6 bases and V by 6 bases; bases with no gene match: 4. CDR3 length: 12 amino acids. The germline V gene has CDR1 LNHDA and CDR2 SQIVND (reference sequence). This chain's CDR3 is CASSRQGDGYTF. The CDR3 region has the DNA TGTGCCAGTAGCCGGCAGGGGGATGGCTACACCTTC. Drawing the rest from reference TRBV19 and TRBJ1-2, the complete variable domain is DGGITQSPKYLFRKEGQNVTLSCEQNLNHDAMYWYRQDPGQGLRLIYYSQIVNDFQKGDIAEGYSVSREKKESFPLTVTSAQKNPTAFYLCASSRQGDGYTFGSGTRLTVV.

Concerning this clone itself: This specimen includes other DNA sequences encoding the same CDR3. The chain recombines TRBV5-1 with TRBJ2-7; the D gene is possibly TRBD2 (5 bases). The CDR3 is 14 residues long. Per the germline V gene, CDR1 is SGHRS and CDR2 is YFSETQ. V was clipped by 2 bases and J by 1 base, with 10 bases between them. The CDR3 loop reads CASSFGSVSYEQYF. CDR3 nucleotide sequence: TGCGCCAGCAGCTTTGGGAGCGTATCCTACGAGCAGTACTTC.

The chain is built from TRBV6-1 and TRBJ2-7; 7 bases match TRBD1. V shed 9 bases, J shed 3 bases, and the junction held 8 bases outside the gene matches. CDR3 length equals 13 residues. Germline CDR1 is MNHNS and CDR2 is SASEGT. The CDR3: CASRWAGGYEQYF. CDR3 DNA: TGTGCCAGTAGGTGGGCAGGGGGCTACGAGCAGTACTTC.

This chain uses TRBV9 with TRBJ2-1; TRBD2 might be the D (5 bases). V lost 4 bases to trimming and J lost 9 bases, with 23 bases between them. Germline V gives CDR1 SGDLS, CDR2 YYNGEE. The CDR3 runs to 16 residues. The CDR3 loop reads CASSPEGGPLSGEQFF. The CDR3 bases are TGTGCCAGCAGCCCCGAGGGCGGACCTCTCTCGGGTGAGCAGTTCTTC.

The rearrangement links TRBV18 to TRBJ2-3; 7 bases line up with TRBD1. The V gene's germline CDR1 is KGHSH and CDR2 LQKENI. CDR3 size: 16 residues. Trimming took 0 bases from V and 3 from J; bases not matched to a gene: 6. CDR3: CASSPPNRGGTDTQYF. Written as DNA, the CDR3 is TGTGCCAGCTCACCACCGAACAGGGGCGGGACAGATACGCAGTATTTT.

This clone was picked up a small number of times. The chain links TRBV18 to TRBJ2-5; the D gene is possibly TRBD2 (5 bases). V gave up 3 bases and J gave up 3 bases, with 8 bases separating them. The length of the CDR3 is 13 residues. Germline V gene data show CDR1 as KGHSH and CDR2 as LQKENI. The CDR3 nucleotides read TGTGCCAGCTCACCCCCCGGGGAAGAGACCCAGTACTTC. It is translated as CASSPPGEETQYF.

The chain carries TRBV13 and TRBJ2-7; 7 nucleotides line up with TRBD2. The germline V gene has CDR1 PRHDT and CDR2 FYEKMQ (reference sequence). The CDR3 contains 14 residues. After removal of 5 bases from V and 3 bases from J, the junction contained 7 bases not matched to a gene. The CDR3 coding sequence is TGTGCCAGCAGCCCGGGGGGAAACGACTACGAGCAGTACTTC. Translating it yields CASSPGGNDYEQYF.

V is TRBV29-1 and J is TRBJ1-1; 8 bases are shared with TRBD1. The CDR3 is made up of 11 amino acids. From germline, CDR1 is SQVTM and CDR2 ANQGSEA. V lost 7 bases and J lost 9; bases outside the gene matches: 7. CDR3 DNA: TGCAGCGCATGGTGGACAGGGAAAGCTTTCTTT. Translation gives CSAWWTGKAFF.

The V and J genes are TRBV25-1 and TRBJ2-3; a weak D match, TRBD2 (5 bases). The CDR3 totals 16 residues. Trimming took off 5 bases at V and 1 base at J, with 16 bases between the two ends. CDR1 and CDR2 (germline): MGHDK, SYGVNS. The CDR3, as DNA: TGTGCCAGCAGTCCCCCACGGGGATGGGGCACAGATACGCAGTATTTT. This sequence encodes CASSPPRGWGTDTQYF.

V gene TRBV4-2 combines with J gene TRBJ1-1; 9 bases are shared with TRBD1. V shed 1 base, J shed 0 bases, and the junction held 9 bases outside the gene matches. CDR3 length equals 18 residues. Germline loops: CDR1 LGHNA, CDR2 YNFKEQ. The CDR3 DNA reads TGTGCCAGCAGCCAAGGACAGGGGGTAAGTCGGATGAACACTGAAGCTTTCTTT. Its translation is CASSQGQGVSRMNTEAFF.

The gene calls are TRBV28 and TRBJ2-2, with 7 positions matching TRBD2. Germline V lookup: CDR1 MDHEN, CDR2 SYDVKM. The CDR3 extends over 13 amino acids. The trim removed 8 bases at V and 6 bases at J, leaving 6 bases unmatched. CDR3: CASQLGGPGELFF. The CDR3 DNA is TGTGCCAGCCAACTGGGAGGGCCCGGGGAGCTGTTTTTT.